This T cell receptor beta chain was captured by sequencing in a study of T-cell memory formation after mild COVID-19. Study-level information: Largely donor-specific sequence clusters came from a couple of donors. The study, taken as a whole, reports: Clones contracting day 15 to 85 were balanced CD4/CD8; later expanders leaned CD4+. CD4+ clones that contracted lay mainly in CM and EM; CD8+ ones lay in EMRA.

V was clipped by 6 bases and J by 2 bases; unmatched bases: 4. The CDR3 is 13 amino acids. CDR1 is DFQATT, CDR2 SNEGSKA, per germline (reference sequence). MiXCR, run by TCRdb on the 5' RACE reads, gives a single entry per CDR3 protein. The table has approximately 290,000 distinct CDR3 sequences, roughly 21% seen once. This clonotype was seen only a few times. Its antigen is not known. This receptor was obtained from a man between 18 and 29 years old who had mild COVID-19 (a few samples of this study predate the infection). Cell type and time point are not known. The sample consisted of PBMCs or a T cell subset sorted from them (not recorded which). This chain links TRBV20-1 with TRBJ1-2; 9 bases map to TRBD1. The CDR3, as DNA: TGCAGTGCATGGACAGGGGACAACTATGGCTACACCTTC. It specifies CSAWTGDNYGYTF.